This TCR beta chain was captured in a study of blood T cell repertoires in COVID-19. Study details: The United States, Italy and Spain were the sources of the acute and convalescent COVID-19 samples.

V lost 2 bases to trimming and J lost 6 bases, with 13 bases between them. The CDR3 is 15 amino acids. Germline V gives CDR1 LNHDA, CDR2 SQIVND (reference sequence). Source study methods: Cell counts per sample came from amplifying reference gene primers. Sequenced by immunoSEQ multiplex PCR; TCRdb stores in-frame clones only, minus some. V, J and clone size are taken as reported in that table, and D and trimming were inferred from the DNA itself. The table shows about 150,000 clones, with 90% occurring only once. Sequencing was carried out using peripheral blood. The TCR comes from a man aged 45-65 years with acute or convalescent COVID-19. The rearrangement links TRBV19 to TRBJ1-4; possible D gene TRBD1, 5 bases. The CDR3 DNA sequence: TGTGCCAGTAGTATAAGGGGTGACATCTATGAAAAACTGTTTTTT. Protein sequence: CASSIRGDIYEKLFF.